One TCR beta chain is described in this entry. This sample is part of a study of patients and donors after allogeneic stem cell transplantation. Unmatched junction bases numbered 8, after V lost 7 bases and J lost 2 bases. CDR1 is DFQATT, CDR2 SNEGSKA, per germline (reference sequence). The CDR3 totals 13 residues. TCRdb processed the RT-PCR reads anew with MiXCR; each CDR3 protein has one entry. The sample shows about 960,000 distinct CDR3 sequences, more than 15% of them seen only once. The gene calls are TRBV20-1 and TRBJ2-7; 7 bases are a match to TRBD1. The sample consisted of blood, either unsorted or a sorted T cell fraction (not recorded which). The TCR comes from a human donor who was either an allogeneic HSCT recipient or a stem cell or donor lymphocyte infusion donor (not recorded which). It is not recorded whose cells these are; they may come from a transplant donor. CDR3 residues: CSVGGQDAYEQYF. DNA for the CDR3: TGCAGTGTCGGTGGACAGGATGCCTACGAGCAGTACTTC.